These 10 T cell receptor beta chains came from one sample sequenced in a study of response to subunit inactivated influenza vaccine. TCRdb ran MiXCR on the RT-PCR reads and lists one entry per CDR3 protein. The data contain approximately 500,000 distinct CDR3 sequences, over 10% of them singletons. This material consisted of PBMCs from blood, taken 35 to 45 days after vaccination. The receptors shown here come from a man aged 50-59 years who received an inactivated influenza vaccine.

This clonotype has a count of ten or more. The rearrangement links TRBV6-1 to TRBJ2-1, with TRBD2 matching 11 bases. The germline CDR1 and CDR2 sequences are MNHNS and SASEGT. V lost 6 bases to trimming and J lost 4 bases; unmatched junction nucleotides: 5. The CDR3 has 15 residues. The DNA for the CDR3 is TGTGCCAGCAGCACTTCTAGCGGGGGGTACAATGAGCAGTTCTTC. It codes for CASSTSSGGYNEQFF.

This clonotype was picked up a small number of times. CDR3 residues: CASSIILPGQGWAETQYF. Here the CDR3 DNA reads TGTGCCAGCAGCATCATTCTCCCGGGACAGGGATGGGCCGAGACCCAGTACTTC. V usage is TRBV7-7 and J usage is TRBJ2-5; 9 bases match TRBD1. Germline lookup yields CDR1 SSHAT and CDR2 FNYEAQ (reference sequence). There are 18 residues in the CDR3. The V segment lost 5 bases and the J segment 5 bases; nucleotides outside the gene matches: 18.

A few counts support this clonotype. V gene TRBV10-3 combines with J gene TRBJ1-1; no definite D call. The CDR3 is 13 residues long. CDR1 is ENHRY, CDR2 SYGVKD, per germline. Trimming left V 7 bases short and J 3 bases short, with 12 bases between. In DNA form, the CDR3 reads TGTGCCATCACCAGGACGGGAGACACTGAAGCTTTCTTT. Translated: CAITRTGDTEAFF.

Ten or more counts support this clonotype. The genes are TRBV5-1 and TRBJ2-5; D possibly corresponds to TRBD1 (5 bases). The V end lost 2 bases, the J end lost 3 bases, and 11 bases lay between the germline ends. The germline gives CDR1 SGHRS, CDR2 YFSETQ. The CDR3 has 14 amino acids. CDR3 region: CASSLGQLEETQYF. CDR3 sequence (DNA): TGCGCCAGCAGCTTAGGACAATTGGAAGAGACCCAGTACTTC. The complete variable domain, with remaining parts taken from reference TRBV5-1 and TRBJ2-5, reads KAGVTQTPRYLIKTRGQQVTLSCSPISGHRSVSWYQQTPGQGLQFLFEYFSETQRNKGNFPGRFSGRQFSNSRSEMNVSTLELGDSALYLCASSLGQLEETQYFGPGTRLLVL.

At least ten counts were recorded for this clonotype. This sequence joins TRBV29-1 and TRBJ2-7, with TRBD2 matching over 13 bases. The V gene end was trimmed by 7 bases and the J gene end by 3 bases; junction bases not matched to a gene: 3. The CDR3 totals 13 residues. The germline V gene has CDR1 SQVTM and CDR2 ANQGSEA. The CDR3 loop is CSARLAGGYEQYF. CDR3 nucleotides: TGCAGCGCCCGACTAGCGGGGGGCTACGAGCAGTACTTC.

This clonotype showed up just a few times. J is TRBJ1-5 and V is TRBV5-5; D is undetermined. Looked up from germline, CDR1 is SGHKS and CDR2 is YYEKEE (reference sequence). The V end lost 1 base, the J end lost 5 bases, and 7 bases lay between the germline ends. This CDR3 is 13 amino acids long. The CDR3 DNA reads as TGTGCCAGCAGCTTGCATCAGTATCAGCCCCAGCATTTT. It is translated as CASSLHQYQPQHF. The variable domain in full, with the rest retrieved from reference TRBV5-5 and TRBJ1-5, is DAGVTQSPTHLIKTRGQQVTLRCSPISGHKSVSWYQQVLGQGPQFIFQYYEKEERGRGNFPDRFSARQFPNYSSELNVNALLLGDSALYLCASSLHQYQPQHFGDGTRLSIL.

This rearrangement joins TRBV7-2 to TRBJ1-5; TRBD1 agrees at 12 bases. CDR3 size: 17 residues. V gave up 3 bases and J gave up 1 base; unmatched junction bases: 4. Germline CDR1 SGHTA, CDR2 FQGNSA. The CDR3: CASSFAGTGGSNQPQHF. The CDR3 DNA is TGTGCCAGCAGCTTCGCCGGGACAGGGGGCAGCAATCAGCCCCAGCATTTT.

This clonotype has at least ten counts. The V and J genes are TRBV24-1 and TRBJ2-1; 9 nucleotides match TRBD2. Germline CDR1 and CDR2: KGHDR and SFDVKD. Trimming at V came to 3 bases and at J to 15 bases, leaving 17 bases not matched to a gene. The CDR3 contains 16 residues. CDR3 sequence: CATSDMGARGGTSLFF. CDR3 coding DNA: TGTGCCACCAGTGATATGGGGGCGCGGGGGGGGACTAGCCTGTTCTTC.

This clonotype appeared many times. This chain uses TRBV4-1 with TRBJ2-1, with 12 positions matching TRBD2. Germline V gene sequence: CDR1 MGHRA, CDR2 YSYEKL. With V trimmed by 3 bases and J by 7 bases, 13 bases remained unmatched. The CDR3 totals 18 residues. The CDR3 reads CASSQIRVWTSGANEQFF. The CDR3 DNA sequence: TGCGCCAGCAGCCAGATAAGGGTCTGGACTAGCGGGGCTAATGAGCAGTTCTTC.

This clonotype was detected a few times. The chain couples TRBV20-1 to TRBJ2-5; D gene ambiguous. Deletions cut 0 bases from V and 0 bases from J, with 11 bases between. This CDR3 comprises 15 residues. The germline gives CDR1 DFQATT, CDR2 SNEGSKA (reference sequence). CDR3 sequence: CSARDPFSNQETQYF. The CDR3 DNA is TGCAGTGCTAGAGATCCTTTCAGCAACCAAGAGACCCAGTACTTC.